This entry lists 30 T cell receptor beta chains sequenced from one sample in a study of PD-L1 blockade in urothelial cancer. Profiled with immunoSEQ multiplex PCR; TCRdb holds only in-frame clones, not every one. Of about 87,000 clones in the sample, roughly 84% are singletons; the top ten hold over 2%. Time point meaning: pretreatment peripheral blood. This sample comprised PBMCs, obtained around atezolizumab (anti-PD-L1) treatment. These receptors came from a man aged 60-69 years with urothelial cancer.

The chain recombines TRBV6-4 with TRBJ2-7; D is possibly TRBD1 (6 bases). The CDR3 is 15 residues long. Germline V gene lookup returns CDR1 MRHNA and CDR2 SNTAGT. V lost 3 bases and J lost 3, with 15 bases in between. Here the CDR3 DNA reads TGTGCCAGCAGTGAATACGTGGGACAAAGCTACGAGCAGTACTTC. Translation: CASSEYVGQSYEQYF.

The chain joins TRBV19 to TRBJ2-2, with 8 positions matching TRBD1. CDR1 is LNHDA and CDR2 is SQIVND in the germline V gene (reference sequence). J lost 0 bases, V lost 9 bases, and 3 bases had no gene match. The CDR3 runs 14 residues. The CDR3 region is CASRTGSNTGELFF. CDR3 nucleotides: TGTGCCAGCCGGACAGGGTCGAACACCGGGGAGCTGTTTTTT.

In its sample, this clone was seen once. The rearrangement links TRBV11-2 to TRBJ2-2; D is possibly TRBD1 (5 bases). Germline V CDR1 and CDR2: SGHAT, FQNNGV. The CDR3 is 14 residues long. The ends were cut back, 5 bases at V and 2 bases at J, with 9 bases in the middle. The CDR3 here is CASSPRENTGELFF. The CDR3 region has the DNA TGTGCCAGCAGCCCCAGGGAAAACACCGGGGAGCTGTTTTTT.

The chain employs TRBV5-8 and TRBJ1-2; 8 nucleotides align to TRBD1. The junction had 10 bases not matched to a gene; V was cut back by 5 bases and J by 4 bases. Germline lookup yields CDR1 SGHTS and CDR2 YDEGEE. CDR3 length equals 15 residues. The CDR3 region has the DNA TGTGCCAGCAGTCCGGCAGGGGGCTGGATCTATGGCTACACCTTC. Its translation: CASSPAGGWIYGYTF.

The CDR3: CASSLGSGRLNEQFF. The CDR3 bases are TGCGCCAGCAGCTTGGGTAGCGGGAGGCTAAATGAGCAGTTCTTC. This chain links TRBV5-1 with TRBJ2-1; 10 bases map to TRBD2. The CDR3 consists of 15 residues. V gave up 0 bases and J gave up 7 bases; unmatched junction bases: 4. CDR1 and CDR2 from the germline V gene are SGHRS and YFSETQ.

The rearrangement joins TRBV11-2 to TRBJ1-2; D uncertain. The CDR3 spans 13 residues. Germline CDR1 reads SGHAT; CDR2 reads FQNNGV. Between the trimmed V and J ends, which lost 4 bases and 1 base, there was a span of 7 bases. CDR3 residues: CASSSLVNYGYTF. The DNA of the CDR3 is TGTGCCAGCAGCTCGTTAGTTAACTATGGCTACACCTTC.

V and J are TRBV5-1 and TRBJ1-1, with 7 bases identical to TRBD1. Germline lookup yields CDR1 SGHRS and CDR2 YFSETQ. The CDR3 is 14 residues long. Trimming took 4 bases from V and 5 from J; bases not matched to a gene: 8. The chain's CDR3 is CASSMPTGVTEAFF. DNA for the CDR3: TGCGCCAGCAGCATGCCCACAGGGGTAACTGAAGCTTTCTTT. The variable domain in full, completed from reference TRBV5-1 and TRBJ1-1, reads KAGVTQTPRYLIKTRGQQVTLSCSPISGHRSVSWYQQTPGQGLQFLFEYFSETQRNKGNFPGRFSGRQFSNSRSEMNVSTLELGDSALYLCASSMPTGVTEAFFGQGTRLTVV.

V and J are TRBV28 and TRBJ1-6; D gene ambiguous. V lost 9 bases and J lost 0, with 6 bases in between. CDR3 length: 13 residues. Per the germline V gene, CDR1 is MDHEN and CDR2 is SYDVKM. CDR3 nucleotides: TGTGCCAGTATGAGCTCCTATAATTCACCCCTCCACTTT. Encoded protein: CASMSSYNSPLHF.

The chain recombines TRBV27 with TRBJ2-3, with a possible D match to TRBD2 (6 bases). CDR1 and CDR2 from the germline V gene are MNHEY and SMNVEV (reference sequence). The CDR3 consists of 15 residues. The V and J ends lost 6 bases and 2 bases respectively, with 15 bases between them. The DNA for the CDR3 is TGTGCCAGCAGCTCTCGGGACTCATACACAGATACGCAGTATTTT. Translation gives CASSSRDSYTDTQYF.

CDR3 protein: CASIPSSGGAGELFF. The CDR3 DNA reads TGTGCCAGCATTCCATCTAGCGGGGGGGCCGGGGAGCTGTTTTTT. The J gene is TRBJ2-2, the V gene TRBV6-5; TRBD2 aligns across 12 bases. The CDR3 covers 15 residues. V was clipped by 7 bases and J by 6 bases; unmatched bases: 6. The V gene's germline CDR1 is MNHEY and CDR2 SVGAGI.

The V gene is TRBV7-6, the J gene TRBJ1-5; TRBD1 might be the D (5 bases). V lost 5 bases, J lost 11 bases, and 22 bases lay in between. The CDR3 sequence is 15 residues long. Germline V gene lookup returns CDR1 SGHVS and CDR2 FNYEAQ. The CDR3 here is CASSPGGPSQGAQHF. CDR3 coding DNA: TGTGCCAGCAGCCCCGGGGGACCGAGCCAAGGGGCCCAGCATTTT.

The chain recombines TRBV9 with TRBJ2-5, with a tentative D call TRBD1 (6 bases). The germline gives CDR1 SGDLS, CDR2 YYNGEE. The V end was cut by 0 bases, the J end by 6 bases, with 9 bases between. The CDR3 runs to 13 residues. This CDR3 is CASSVEQGKTQYF. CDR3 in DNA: TGTGCCAGCAGCGTAGAACAGGGCAAGACCCAGTACTTC.

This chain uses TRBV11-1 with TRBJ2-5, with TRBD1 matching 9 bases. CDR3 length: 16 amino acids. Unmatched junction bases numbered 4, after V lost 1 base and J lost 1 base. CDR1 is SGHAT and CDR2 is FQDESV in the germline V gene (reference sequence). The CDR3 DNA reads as TGTGCCAGCAGCTTAGAACAGGGGGCCTTCCAAGAGACCCAGTACTTC. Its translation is CASSLEQGAFQETQYF.

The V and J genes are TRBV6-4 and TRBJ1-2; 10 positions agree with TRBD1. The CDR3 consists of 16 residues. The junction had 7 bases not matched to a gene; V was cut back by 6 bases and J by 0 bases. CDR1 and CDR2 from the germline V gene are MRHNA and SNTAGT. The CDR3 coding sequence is TGTGCCAGCAGACCCCTCGGACAGGGGGCTAACTATGGCTACACCTTC. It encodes CASRPLGQGANYGYTF.

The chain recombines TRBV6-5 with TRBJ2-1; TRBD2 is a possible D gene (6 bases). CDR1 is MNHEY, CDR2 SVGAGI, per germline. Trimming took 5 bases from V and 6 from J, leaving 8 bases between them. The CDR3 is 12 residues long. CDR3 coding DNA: TGTGCCAGCAGTAAGACTAGCAATGAGCAGTTCTTC. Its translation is CASSKTSNEQFF.

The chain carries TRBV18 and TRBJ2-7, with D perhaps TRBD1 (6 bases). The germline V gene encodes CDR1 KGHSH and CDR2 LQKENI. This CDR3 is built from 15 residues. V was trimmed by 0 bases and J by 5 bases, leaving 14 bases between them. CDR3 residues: CASSPPGTTMNEQYF. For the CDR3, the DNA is TGTGCCAGCTCACCACCGGGGACAACGATGAACGAGCAGTACTTC. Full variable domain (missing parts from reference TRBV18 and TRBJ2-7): NAGVMQNPRHLVRRRGQEARLRCSPMKGHSHVYWYRQLPEEGLKFMVYLQKENIIDESGMPKERFSAEFPKEGPSILRIQQVVRGDSAAYFCASSPPGTTMNEQYFGPGTRLTVT.

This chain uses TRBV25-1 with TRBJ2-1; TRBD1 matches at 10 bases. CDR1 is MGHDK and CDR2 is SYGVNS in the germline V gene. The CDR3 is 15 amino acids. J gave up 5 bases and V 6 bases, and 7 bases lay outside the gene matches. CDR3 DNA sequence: TGTGCCAGCAGGATATCGGGACAGGGGAACAATGAGCAGTTCTTC. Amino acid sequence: CASRISGQGNNEQFF.

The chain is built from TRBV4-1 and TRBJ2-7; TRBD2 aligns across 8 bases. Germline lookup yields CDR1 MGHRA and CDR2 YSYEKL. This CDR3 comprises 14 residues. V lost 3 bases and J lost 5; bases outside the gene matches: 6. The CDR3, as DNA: TGCGCCAGCAGCCAGAGCGGGAGTTTCAACGAGCAGTACTTC. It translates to CASSQSGSFNEQYF.

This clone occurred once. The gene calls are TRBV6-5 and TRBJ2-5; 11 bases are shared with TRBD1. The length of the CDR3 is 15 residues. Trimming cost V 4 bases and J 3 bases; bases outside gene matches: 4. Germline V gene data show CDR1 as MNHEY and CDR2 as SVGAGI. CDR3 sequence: CASSFRDRGKETQYF. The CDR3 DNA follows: TGTGCCAGCAGTTTCCGGGACAGGGGGAAAGAGACCCAGTACTTC.

CDR3 coding DNA: TGTGCCAGCAGCTTAGTCTCGGCTAGCGGGTCGACTCACTCCTACGAGCAGTACTTC. It yields the protein CASSLVSASGSTHSYEQYF. The chain couples TRBV11-2 to TRBJ2-7; 8 positions agree with TRBD2. V was pared by 1 base and J by 0 bases, with 14 bases of the junction left unmatched. This CDR3 has 19 residues. Germline CDR1 and CDR2: SGHAT and FQNNGV.

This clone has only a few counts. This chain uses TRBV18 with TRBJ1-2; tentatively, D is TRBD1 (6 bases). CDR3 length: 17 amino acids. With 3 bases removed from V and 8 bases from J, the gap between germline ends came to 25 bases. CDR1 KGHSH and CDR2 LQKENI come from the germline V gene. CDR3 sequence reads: CASSPNPPTGRAEGYTF. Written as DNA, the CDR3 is TGTGCCAGCTCACCGAACCCACCGACAGGCCGAGCTGAGGGCTACACCTTC.

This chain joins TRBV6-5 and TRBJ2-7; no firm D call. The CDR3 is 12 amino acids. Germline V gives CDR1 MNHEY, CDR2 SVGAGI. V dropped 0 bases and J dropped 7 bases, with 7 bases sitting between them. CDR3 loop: CASSYSGREQYF. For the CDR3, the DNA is TGTGCCAGCAGTTACTCGGGCAGAGAGCAGTACTTC.

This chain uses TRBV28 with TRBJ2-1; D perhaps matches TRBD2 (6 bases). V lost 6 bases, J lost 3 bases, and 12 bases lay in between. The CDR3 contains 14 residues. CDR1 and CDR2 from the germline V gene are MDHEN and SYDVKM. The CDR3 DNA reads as TGTGCCAGCAGCCTGCGACTAGTCTACAATGAGCAGTTCTTC. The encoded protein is CASSLRLVYNEQFF.

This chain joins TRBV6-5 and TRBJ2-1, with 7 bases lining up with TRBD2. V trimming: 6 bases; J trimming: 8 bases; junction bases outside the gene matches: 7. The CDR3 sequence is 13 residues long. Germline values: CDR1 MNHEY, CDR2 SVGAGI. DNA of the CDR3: TGTGCCAGCAGGAGAGCGGGATGGGATGAGCAGTTCTTC. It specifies CASRRAGWDEQFF.

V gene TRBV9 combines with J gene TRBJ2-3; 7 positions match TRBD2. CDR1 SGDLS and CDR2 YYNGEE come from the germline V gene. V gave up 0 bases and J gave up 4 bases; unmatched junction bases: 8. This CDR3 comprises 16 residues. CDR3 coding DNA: TGTGCCAGCAGCGTAGTGGTCGGGAGCGGGGCAGATACGCAGTATTTT. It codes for CASSVVVGSGADTQYF. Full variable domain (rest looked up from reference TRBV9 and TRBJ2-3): DSGVTQTPKHLITATGQRVTLRCSPRSGDLSVYWYQQSLDQGLQFLIQYYNGEERAKGNILERFSAQQFPDLHSELNLSSLELGDSALYFCASSVVVGSGADTQYFGPGTRLTVL.

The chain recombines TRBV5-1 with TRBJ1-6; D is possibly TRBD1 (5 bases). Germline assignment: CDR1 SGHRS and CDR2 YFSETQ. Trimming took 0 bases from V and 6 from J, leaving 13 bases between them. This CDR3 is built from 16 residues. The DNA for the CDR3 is TGCGCCAGCAGCTTGGAGGGGTCCGGGTCTAATTCACCCCTCCACTTT. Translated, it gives CASSLEGSGSNSPLHF.

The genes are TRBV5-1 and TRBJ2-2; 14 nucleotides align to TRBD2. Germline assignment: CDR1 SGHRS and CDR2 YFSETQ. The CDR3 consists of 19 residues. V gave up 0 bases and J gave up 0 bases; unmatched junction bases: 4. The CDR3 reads CASSLAGLAGATNTGELFF. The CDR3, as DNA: TGCGCCAGCAGCTTGGCGGGACTAGCGGGGGCTACGAACACCGGGGAGCTGTTTTTT. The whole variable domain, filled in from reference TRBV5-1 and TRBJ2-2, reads KAGVTQTPRYLIKTRGQQVTLSCSPISGHRSVSWYQQTPGQGLQFLFEYFSETQRNKGNFPGRFSGRQFSNSRSEMNVSTLELGDSALYLCASSLAGLAGATNTGELFFGEGSRLTVL.

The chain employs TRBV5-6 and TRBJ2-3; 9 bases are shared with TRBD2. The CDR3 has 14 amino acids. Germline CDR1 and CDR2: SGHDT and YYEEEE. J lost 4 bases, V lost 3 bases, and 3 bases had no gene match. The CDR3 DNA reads TGTGCCAGCAGCTCTGGACTAGCGTCAGATACGCAGTATTTT. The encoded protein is CASSSGLASDTQYF.

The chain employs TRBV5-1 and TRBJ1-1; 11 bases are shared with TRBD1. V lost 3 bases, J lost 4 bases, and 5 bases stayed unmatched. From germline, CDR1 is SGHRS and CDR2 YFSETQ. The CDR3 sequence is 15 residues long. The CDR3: CASSYGQGAITEAFF. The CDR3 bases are TGCGCCAGCAGCTACGGACAGGGGGCGATCACTGAAGCTTTCTTT.

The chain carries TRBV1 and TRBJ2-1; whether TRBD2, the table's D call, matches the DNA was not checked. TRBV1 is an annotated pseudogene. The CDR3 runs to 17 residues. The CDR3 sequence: CTSSQRWGGLAGLEQFF. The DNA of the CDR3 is TGCACCAGCAGCCAAAGATGGGGGGGACTAGCGGGGCTAGAGCAGTTCTTC.